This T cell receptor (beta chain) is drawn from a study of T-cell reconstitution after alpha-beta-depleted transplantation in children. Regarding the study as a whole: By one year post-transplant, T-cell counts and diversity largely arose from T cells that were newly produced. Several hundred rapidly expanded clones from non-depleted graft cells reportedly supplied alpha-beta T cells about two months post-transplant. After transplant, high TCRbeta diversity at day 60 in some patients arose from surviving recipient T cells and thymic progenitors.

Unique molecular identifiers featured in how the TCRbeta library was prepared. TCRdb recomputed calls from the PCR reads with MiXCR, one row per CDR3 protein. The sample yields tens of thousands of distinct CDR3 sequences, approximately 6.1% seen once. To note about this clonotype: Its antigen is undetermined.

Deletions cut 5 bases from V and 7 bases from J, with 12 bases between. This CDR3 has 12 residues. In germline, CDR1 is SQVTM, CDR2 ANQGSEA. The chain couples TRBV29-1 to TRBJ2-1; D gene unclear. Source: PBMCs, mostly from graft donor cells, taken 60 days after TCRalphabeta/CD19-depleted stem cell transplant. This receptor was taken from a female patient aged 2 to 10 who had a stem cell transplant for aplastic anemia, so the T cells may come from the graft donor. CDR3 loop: CSVSSFTNEQFF. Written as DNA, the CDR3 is TGCAGCGTTTCATCCTTCACAAATGAGCAGTTCTTC.